This T cell receptor beta chain was captured by sequencing in a study of PD-L1 blockade in urothelial cancer. Whole-study context: Male sex and bladder-origin urothelial cancer characterized about 85% of the 29 patients. A median approximately 150,000 T cells were found in blood samples. Before enrollment, 0 to 3 chemotherapy regimens had been given to patients.

V was pared by 5 bases and J by 4 bases, with 4 bases of the junction left unmatched. Germline CDR1 reads SGHAT; CDR2 reads FQNNGV. The CDR3 has 15 amino acids. Only in-frame clones appear in the TCRdb table, and some are missing; sequencing was by immunoSEQ multiplex PCR. The sample lists around 100,000 clones; about 90% were seen once. The TCR comes from a woman older than 75 with urothelial cancer. The specimen comprised PBMCs, sampled around atezolizumab (anti-PD-L1) treatment. J is TRBJ2-2 and V is TRBV11-2; TRBD2 matches at 10 bases. For the CDR3, the DNA is TGTGCCAGCAGCCTGACTAGCGGGCCCACCGGGGAGCTGTTTTTT. Protein: CASSLTSGPTGELFF.